A selection of T cell receptor beta chains follows, all from one sample in a study of PD-1 blockade in mismatch repair-deficient tumors. Repertoires were generated with immunoSEQ multiplex PCR, while TCRdb's copy carries only in-frame clones and drops some. The sample holds approximately 100,000 clones; 82% are singletons and the top ten take 6.3%. Sequenced material: peripheral blood, taken roughly 36 weeks after starting pembrolizumab. All receptors derive from an adult with mismatch repair-deficient cancer. Each CDR3 is given with its conserved first and last residue. The order of the fields is J gene, D gene, clone size, V gene, CDR3 DNA, CDR3 protein. D genes are given only for firm matches. Size tells how often a clone was seen (once, few, many) or the class of an expanded clone, and some rows leave it out.

j_call: TRBJ1-5; d_call: -; clone_size: few; v_call: TRBV7-6; cdr3_nt: TGTGCCAGCAGCCCATGGGCAGGCAACAATCAGCCCCAGCATTTT; cdr3_aa: CASSPWAGNNQPQHF
j_call: TRBJ1-1; d_call: -; clone_size: -; v_call: TRBV18; cdr3_nt: TGTGCCAGCTCACTAGGAGGGTCAGGAAGCACTGAAGCTTTCTTT; cdr3_aa: CASSLGGSGSTEAFF
j_call: TRBJ1-1; d_call: -; clone_size: -; v_call: TRBV5-1; cdr3_nt: TGCGCCAGCAGCTTGAGGGGAACAGGGTCTGAAGCTTTCTTT; cdr3_aa: CASSLRGTGSEAFF
j_call: TRBJ2-7; d_call: TRBD1; clone_size: -; v_call: TRBV19; cdr3_nt: TGTGCCAGTACCCCTAGGACAGGGACCGACGAGCAGTACTTC; cdr3_aa: CASTPRTGTDEQYF
j_call: TRBJ2-2; d_call: TRBD2; clone_size: -; v_call: TRBV7-2; cdr3_nt: TGTGCCAGCAGCCTCGGGGTAGCGGGTACGACCGGGGAGCTGTTTTTT; cdr3_aa: CASSLGVAGTTGELFF
j_call: TRBJ2-1; d_call: -; clone_size: -; v_call: TRBV14; cdr3_nt: TGTGCCAGCAGCCACTGGGGCCGGGCCCACAATGAGCAGTTCTTC; cdr3_aa: CASSHWGRAHNEQFF
j_call: TRBJ2-5; d_call: -; clone_size: -; v_call: TRBV2; cdr3_nt: TGTGCCAGCAGTGAAGCGCTTCGGGAGACCCAGTACTTC; cdr3_aa: CASSEALRETQYF
j_call: TRBJ2-7; d_call: TRBD2; clone_size: -; v_call: TRBV28; cdr3_nt: TGTGCCAGCAGTTTGGCCAGACTAGCGGGAGGACCTAACGAGCAGTACTTC; cdr3_aa: CASSLARLAGGPNEQYF
j_call: TRBJ2-1; d_call: -; clone_size: -; v_call: TRBV9; cdr3_nt: TGTGCCAGCAGCCCCCGCCTACTGGGCAATGAGCAGTTCTTC; cdr3_aa: CASSPRLLGNEQFF
j_call: TRBJ2-2; d_call: TRBD1; clone_size: -; v_call: TRBV10-3; cdr3_nt: TGTGCCATCAGTGGTGACAGGGGGATGAACACCGGGGAGCTGTTTTTT; cdr3_aa: CAISGDRGMNTGELFF
j_call: TRBJ1-1; d_call: TRBD1; clone_size: few; v_call: TRBV10-1; cdr3_nt: TGCGCCAGCAGTGAGACGGGACAGGACACTGAAGCTTTCTTT; cdr3_aa: CASSETGQDTEAFF
j_call: TRBJ2-3; d_call: TRBD1; clone_size: -; v_call: TRBV4-3; cdr3_nt: TGCGCCAGCAGCCAAGATGGCAGGGGGAACACAGATACGCAGTATTTT; cdr3_aa: CASSQDGRGNTDTQYF
j_call: TRBJ2-2; d_call: TRBD2; clone_size: once; v_call: TRBV7-2; cdr3_nt: TGTGCCAGCAGCTTCTCTAGCGGGGCGAACACCGGGGAGCTGTTTTTT; cdr3_aa: CASSFSSGANTGELFF
j_call: TRBJ2-2; d_call: -; clone_size: -; v_call: TRBV5-4; cdr3_nt: TGTGCCAGCAGCTTTGGGGTGTTAAACACCGGGGAGCTGTTTTTT; cdr3_aa: CASSFGVLNTGELFF
j_call: TRBJ1-3; d_call: -; clone_size: -; v_call: TRBV7-2; cdr3_nt: TGTGCCAGCAGCCTATCGACAGGCGCTGGAAACACCATATATTTT; cdr3_aa: CASSLSTGAGNTIYF
j_call: TRBJ2-1; d_call: -; clone_size: -; v_call: TRBV5-1; cdr3_nt: TGCGCCAGCAGCTCCGGGATCACGAAAAGTGAGCAGTTCTTC; cdr3_aa: CASSSGITKSEQFF
j_call: TRBJ2-1; d_call: -; clone_size: few; v_call: TRBV18; cdr3_nt: TGTGCCAGCTCCCCGACAGGGGGCGGGGGGGCTGAGCAGTTCTTC; cdr3_aa: CASSPTGGGGAEQFF
j_call: TRBJ2-2; d_call: -; clone_size: -; v_call: TRBV11-2; cdr3_nt: TGTGCCAGCAGCCTTGGACTGTCTAAGAGTACCGGGGAGCTGTTTTTT; cdr3_aa: CASSLGLSKSTGELFF
j_call: TRBJ2-7; d_call: -; clone_size: -; v_call: TRBV14; cdr3_nt: TGTGCCAGCAGCCAAGGCTTACCCACGACCTACGAGCAGTACTTC; cdr3_aa: CASSQGLPTTYEQYF
j_call: TRBJ1-1; d_call: TRBD1; clone_size: once; v_call: TRBV6-5; cdr3_nt: TGTGCCAGCAGTACCGACAGGGACACTGAAGCTTTCTTT; cdr3_aa: CASSTDRDTEAFF
j_call: TRBJ2-3; d_call: TRBD2; clone_size: once; v_call: TRBV30; cdr3_nt: TGTGCCTGGAGTGTAACTAGCGGGATGACAGATACGCAGTATTTT; cdr3_aa: CAWSVTSGMTDTQYF
j_call: TRBJ1-5; d_call: -; clone_size: -; v_call: TRBV4-1; cdr3_nt: TGCGCCAGCAGCCAAGTGGGCGGTCAGCCCCAGCATTTT; cdr3_aa: CASSQVGGQPQHF
j_call: TRBJ1-5; d_call: -; clone_size: few; v_call: TRBV5-8; cdr3_nt: TGTGCCAGCAGCTTTCACCGTACGCTCAATCAGCCCCAGCATTTT; cdr3_aa: CASSFHRTLNQPQHF
j_call: TRBJ2-1; d_call: -; clone_size: -; v_call: TRBV2; cdr3_nt: TGTGCCAGCGAAGTCTTCGGCGGGAACAATGAGCAGTTCTTC; cdr3_aa: CASEVFGGNNEQFF
j_call: TRBJ2-2; d_call: -; clone_size: -; v_call: TRBV11-2; cdr3_nt: TGTGCCAGCAGCCAGGGGAGATCCGGGGAGCTGTTTTTT; cdr3_aa: CASSQGRSGELFF
j_call: TRBJ2-3; d_call: TRBD2; clone_size: -; v_call: TRBV6-6; cdr3_nt: TGTGCCAGCAGCACCGGGACTAGCGGCACAGATACGCAGTATTTT; cdr3_aa: CASSTGTSGTDTQYF
j_call: TRBJ1-1; d_call: -; clone_size: -; v_call: TRBV27; cdr3_nt: TGTGCCAGCAGTTTTGGTTTGAACACTGAAGCTTTCTTT; cdr3_aa: CASSFGLNTEAFF